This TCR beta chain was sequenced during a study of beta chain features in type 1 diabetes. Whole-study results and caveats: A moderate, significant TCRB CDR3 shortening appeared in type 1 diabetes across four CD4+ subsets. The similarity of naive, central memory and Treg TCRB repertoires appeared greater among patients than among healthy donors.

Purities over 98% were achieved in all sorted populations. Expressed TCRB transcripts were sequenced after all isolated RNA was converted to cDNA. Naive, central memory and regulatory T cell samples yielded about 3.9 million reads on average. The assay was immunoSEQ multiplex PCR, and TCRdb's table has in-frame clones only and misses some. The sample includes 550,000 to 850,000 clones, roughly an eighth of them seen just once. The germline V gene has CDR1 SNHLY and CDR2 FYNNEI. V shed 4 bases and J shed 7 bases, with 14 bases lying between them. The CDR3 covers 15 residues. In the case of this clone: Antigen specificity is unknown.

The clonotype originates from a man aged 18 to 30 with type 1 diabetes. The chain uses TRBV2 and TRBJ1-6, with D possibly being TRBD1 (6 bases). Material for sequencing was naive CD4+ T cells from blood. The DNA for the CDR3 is TGTGCCAGCAGTGCGCAGGGGAGCACAAATTCACCCCTCCACTTT. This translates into CASSAQGSTNSPLHF.